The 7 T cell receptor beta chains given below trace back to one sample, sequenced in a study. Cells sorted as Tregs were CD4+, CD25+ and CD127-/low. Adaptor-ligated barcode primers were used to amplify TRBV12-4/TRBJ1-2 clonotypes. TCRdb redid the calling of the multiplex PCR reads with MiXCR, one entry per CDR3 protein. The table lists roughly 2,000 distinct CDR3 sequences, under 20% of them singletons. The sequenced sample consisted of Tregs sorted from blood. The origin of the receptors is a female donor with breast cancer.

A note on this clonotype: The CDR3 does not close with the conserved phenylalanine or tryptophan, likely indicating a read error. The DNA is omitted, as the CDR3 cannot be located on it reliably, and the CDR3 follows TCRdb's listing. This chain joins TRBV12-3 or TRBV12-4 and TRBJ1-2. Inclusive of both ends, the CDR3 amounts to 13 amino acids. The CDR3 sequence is CASSRDWYYGYTL.

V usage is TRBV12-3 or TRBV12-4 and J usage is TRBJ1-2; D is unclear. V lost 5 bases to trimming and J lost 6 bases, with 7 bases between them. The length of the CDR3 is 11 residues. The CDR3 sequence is CASSTRHGYTF. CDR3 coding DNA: TGTGCCAGCAGTACCCGGCATGGCTACACCTTC.

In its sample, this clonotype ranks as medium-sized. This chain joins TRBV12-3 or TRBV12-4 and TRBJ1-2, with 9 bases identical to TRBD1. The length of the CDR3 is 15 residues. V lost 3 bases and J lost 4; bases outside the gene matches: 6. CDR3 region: CASSLAGTGPYGYTF. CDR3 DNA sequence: TGTGCCAGCAGTTTGGCGGGGACAGGGCCCTATGGCTACACCTTC.

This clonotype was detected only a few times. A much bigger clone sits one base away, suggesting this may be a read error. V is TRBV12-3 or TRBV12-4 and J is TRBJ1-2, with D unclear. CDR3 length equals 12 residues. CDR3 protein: CASTFGNYGSTF. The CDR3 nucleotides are TGTGCCAGCACCTTCGGGAATTATGGCTCCACCTTC.

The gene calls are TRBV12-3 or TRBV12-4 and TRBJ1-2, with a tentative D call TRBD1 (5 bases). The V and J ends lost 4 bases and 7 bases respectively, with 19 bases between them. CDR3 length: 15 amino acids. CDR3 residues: CASSSARGDLGGYTF. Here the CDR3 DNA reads TGTGCCAGCAGTTCAGCGCGAGGGGACTTAGGTGGCTACACCTTC.

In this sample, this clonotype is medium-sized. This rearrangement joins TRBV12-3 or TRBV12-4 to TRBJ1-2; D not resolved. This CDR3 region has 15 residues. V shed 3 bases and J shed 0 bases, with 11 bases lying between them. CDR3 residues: CASSFAYLANYGYTF. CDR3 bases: TGTGCCAGCAGTTTTGCGTATTTAGCTAACTATGGCTACACCTTC.

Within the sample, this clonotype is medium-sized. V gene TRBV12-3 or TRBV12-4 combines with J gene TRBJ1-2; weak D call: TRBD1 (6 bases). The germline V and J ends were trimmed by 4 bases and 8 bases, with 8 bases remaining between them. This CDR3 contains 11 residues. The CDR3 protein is CASSSRGGYTF. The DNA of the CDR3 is TGTGCCAGCAGTTCCAGGGGCGGCTACACCTTC.